This entry lists 30 T cell receptor beta chains sequenced from one sample in a study of blood T cell repertoires in COVID-19. Clones were sequenced by immunoSEQ multiplex PCR, and TCRdb holds only the in-frame ones, with some missing. This table has about 400,000 clones, roughly 85% appearing once. The source material was PBMCs or T cells enriched from blood (not recorded which). These receptors were taken from a woman aged 18-35 years with acute COVID-19.

A few counts support this clone. V and J are TRBV10-3 and TRBJ1-2; the D gene is possibly TRBD1 (6 bases). Germline values: CDR1 ENHRY, CDR2 SYGVKD. The V end lost 4 bases, the J end lost 9 bases, and 12 bases lay between the germline ends. This CDR3 spans 12 amino acids. CDR3 nucleotides: TGTGCCATCAGTGCTGGACAGTTCAGCTACACCTTC. Translated: CAISAGQFSYTF.

The rearrangement uses TRBV6-4 and TRBJ2-3, with 9 bases identical to TRBD2. Per germline, CDR1 MRHNA and CDR2 SNTAGT. The V gene end was trimmed by 3 bases and the J gene end by 0 bases; junction bases not matched to a gene: 4. The CDR3 has 16 amino acids. The CDR3, as DNA: TGTGCCAGCAGTGAGGCTAGCGGGACTAGCACAGATACGCAGTATTTT. Translation gives CASSEASGTSTDTQYF.

This clone was found many times. J is TRBJ2-1 and V is TRBV9; possible D gene TRBD1, 5 bases. Germline CDR1 is SGDLS and CDR2 is YYNGEE. The length of the CDR3 is 17 residues. V lost 2 bases, J lost 8 bases, and 23 bases lay in between. CDR3 in DNA: TGTGCCAGCAGCGTCTTGTCTCGGACGGGTGGGGCAGATGAGCAGTTCTTC. Protein: CASSVLSRTGGADEQFF.

The rearrangement joins TRBV10-3 to TRBJ1-5; possible D gene TRBD1, 6 bases. Germline CDR1 is ENHRY and CDR2 is SYGVKD. The CDR3 runs to 15 residues. Trimming stripped 3 bases from V and 6 bases from J, with 15 bases between. CDR3 DNA: TGTGCCATCAGTGACCTAGGGGGAGGGGGTCAGCCCCAGCATTTT. Its translation is CAISDLGGGGQPQHF.

The V gene is TRBV11-2, the J gene TRBJ2-1, with a tentative D call TRBD2 (6 bases). The germline gives CDR1 SGHAT, CDR2 FQNNGV. Trimming cost V 1 base and J 8 bases, with 18 bases left between them. The CDR3 spans 16 residues. The CDR3 DNA reads TGTGCCAGCAGCTTAGCGGAGGGGCTAGCCTTCGATGAGCAGTTCTTC. It codes for CASSLAEGLAFDEQFF.

The rearrangement uses TRBV5-4 and TRBJ2-1, with a weak D call TRBD2 (6 bases). Trimming cost V 3 bases and J 9 bases, with 13 bases left between them. Germline assignment: CDR1 SGHNT and CDR2 YYREEE (reference sequence). The CDR3 has 13 amino acids. The DNA for the CDR3 is TGTGCCAGCAGCTCCCTCCCCGGGGGTGAGCAGTTCTTC. As protein: CASSSLPGGEQFF.

This sequence joins TRBV15 and TRBJ1-5, with no clear D. The CDR3 extends over 13 amino acids. Trimming cost V 4 bases and J 7 bases, with 11 bases left between them. Looked up from germline, CDR1 is LNHNV and CDR2 is YYDKDF (reference sequence). The CDR3 is CATSMGGEQPQHF. The CDR3 coding sequence is TGTGCCACCAGCATGGGCGGGGAACAGCCCCAGCATTTT.

The count of this clone is one. The CDR3 nucleotides read TGTGCCACCAGTGATTCCCGGGTTCGGGAGACCCAGTACTTC. It encodes CATSDSRVRETQYF. The chain is built from TRBV24-1 and TRBJ2-5; D remains ambiguous. V lost 2 bases to trimming and J lost 5 bases, with 11 bases between them. The germline V gene has CDR1 KGHDR and CDR2 SFDVKD. The CDR3 extends over 14 amino acids.

This clone has more than one count but fewer than ten. J is TRBJ2-3 and V is TRBV24-1; 9 nucleotides match TRBD1. With V trimmed by 5 bases and J by 0 bases, 2 bases remained unmatched. The CDR3 is 15 amino acids. Germline CDR1 reads KGHDR; CDR2 reads SFDVKD. The CDR3 nucleotides are TGTGCCACCAGTGGAGGGACAGGGAGCACAGATACGCAGTATTTT. This gives the protein CATSGGTGSTDTQYF.

The sample holds a few counts of this clone. The V call is TRBV3-1 (or the pseudogene TRBV3-2), the J call TRBJ1-2, with no clear D. The CDR3 has 13 residues. Between the trimmed V and J ends, which lost 4 bases and 6 bases, there was a span of 12 bases. Germline V gives CDR1 LGHDT, CDR2 YNNKEL (reference sequence). CDR3 bases: TGTGCCAGCAGCCTCCCCTGGGAGAATGGCTACACCTTC. It codes for CASSLPWENGYTF.

The genes are TRBV7-9 and TRBJ2-3; 9 positions match TRBD1. V trimming: 5 bases; J trimming: 4 bases; junction bases outside the gene matches: 10. Germline CDR1 and CDR2: SEHNR and FQNEAQ (reference sequence). This CDR3 has 16 amino acids. The CDR3 is CASSLRKDRGADTQYF. CDR3 sequence (DNA): TGTGCCAGCAGCCTCCGTAAGGACAGGGGAGCAGATACGCAGTATTTT.

This sequence joins TRBV28 and TRBJ1-6, with unresolved D. The CDR3 is made up of 15 amino acids. Germline values: CDR1 MDHEN, CDR2 SYDVKM. The germline V and J ends were trimmed by 5 bases and 10 bases, with 18 bases remaining between them. CDR3 in amino acids: CASSPWKQRESPLHF. In DNA form, the CDR3 reads TGTGCCAGCAGTCCCTGGAAACAACGGGAATCACCCCTCCACTTT.

The V and J genes are TRBV29-1 and TRBJ2-7, with a possible D match to TRBD1 (5 bases). Germline CDR1 is SQVTM and CDR2 is ANQGSEA. This CDR3 is 12 amino acids long. Trimming removed 6 bases from V and 0 bases from J, with 9 bases in between. The chain's CDR3 is CSVATGSYEQYF. In DNA, the CDR3 is TGCAGCGTAGCAACAGGCTCCTACGAGCAGTACTTC.

The chain is built from TRBV19 and TRBJ1-1; D gene ambiguous. The CDR3 has 19 residues. Germline V lookup: CDR1 LNHDA, CDR2 SQIVND (reference sequence). V was shortened by 1 base and J by 4 bases, with 25 bases between the two germline ends. The CDR3: CASSIGVGYFQDTTTEAFF. In DNA form, the CDR3 reads TGTGCCAGTAGTATAGGGGTGGGTTACTTCCAGGATACAACCACTGAAGCTTTCTTT.

This clone has a handful of counts. This chain links TRBV19 with TRBJ1-6; possibly TRBD1 for D (6 bases). This CDR3 contains 14 residues. V lost 3 bases, J lost 9 bases, and 12 bases lay in between. Germline loops: CDR1 LNHDA, CDR2 SQIVND (reference sequence). The CDR3, as DNA: TGTGCCAGTAGTATTGGGGGCATAAGTTCACCCCTCCACTTT. Its translation is CASSIGGISSPLHF.

V usage is TRBV3-1 (or the pseudogene TRBV3-2) and J usage is TRBJ2-1; the match to TRBD1 covers 7 bases. V was pared by 1 base and J by 0 bases, with 6 bases of the junction left unmatched. The CDR3 is made up of 17 amino acids. Germline assignment: CDR1 LGHDT and CDR2 YNNKEL (reference sequence). As DNA, the CDR3 is TGTGCCAGCAGCCAAGCGGGACAGTACAGCTCCTACAATGAGCAGTTCTTC. Amino acid sequence: CASSQAGQYSSYNEQFF.

The chain has TRBV10-1 and TRBJ2-5; D possibly corresponds to TRBD2 (5 bases). CDR1 is WNHNN, CDR2 SYGVQD, per germline (reference sequence). The CDR3 length is 13 residues. The V and J ends lost 7 bases and 0 bases respectively, with 9 bases between them. This chain's CDR3 is CASNSGNQETQYF. CDR3 DNA sequence: TGCGCCAGCAACTCCGGGAACCAAGAGACCCAGTACTTC.

The V call is TRBV5-1, the J call TRBJ2-5; possibly TRBD2 for D (6 bases). Germline CDR1 and CDR2: SGHRS and YFSETQ. V shed 2 bases and J shed 1 base, with 12 bases lying between them. The CDR3 contains 15 residues. Here the CDR3 DNA reads TGCGCCAGCAGCTTAGTCGGGGGATTCCAAGAGACCCAGTACTTC. Translated: CASSLVGGFQETQYF.

The genes are TRBV7-9 and TRBJ2-7; 9 nucleotides align to TRBD2. The V and J ends lost 0 bases and 0 bases, in that order; junction bases with no gene match: 12. CDR3 length: 19 residues. Germline CDR1 SEHNR, CDR2 FQNEAQ (reference sequence). CDR3 sequence: CASSLAVDSGSAHSYEQYF. CDR3 sequence (DNA): TGTGCCAGCAGCTTAGCGGTTGATAGCGGGAGCGCTCACTCCTACGAGCAGTACTTC.

This clone has a single count. The CDR3 region is CATEGQGNEKLFF. In nucleotides, the CDR3 is TGTGCCACCGAGGGACAGGGTAATGAAAAACTGTTTTTT. The chain carries TRBV24-1 and TRBJ1-4; 9 bases agree with TRBD1. The V gene's germline CDR1 is KGHDR and CDR2 SFDVKD. CDR3 size: 13 residues. V lost 9 bases to trimming and J lost 4 bases; unmatched junction nucleotides: 2.

The rearrangement uses TRBV4-1 and TRBJ1-5; TRBD1 matches at 12 bases. The CDR3 runs 16 residues. CDR1 and CDR2 (germline): MGHRA, YSYEKL. Trimming cost V 0 bases and J 7 bases; bases outside gene matches: 4. CDR3 loop: CASSQDQGQGAQPQHF. The CDR3 DNA is TGCGCCAGCAGCCAAGACCAGGGACAGGGGGCGCAGCCCCAGCATTTT.

This chain uses TRBV19 with TRBJ2-7; D is undetermined. The CDR3 covers 12 residues. Germline loops: CDR1 LNHDA, CDR2 SQIVND (reference sequence). Trimming removed 1 base at V and 6 bases at J, with 7 bases between. Here the CDR3 DNA reads TGTGCCAGTAGTATAGTGACGGGCGAGCAGTACTTC. Translating it yields CASSIVTGEQYF.

The chain recombines TRBV6-2 or TRBV6-3 with TRBJ2-5, with 8 nucleotides matching TRBD2. Germline CDR1 is MNHEY and CDR2 is SVGEGT. J was trimmed by 4 bases and V by 2 bases; bases with no gene match: 3. CDR3 length equals 14 residues. As DNA, the CDR3 is TGTGCCAGCAGTTACCGGGAGGGAGGAGAGACCCAGTACTTC. Its protein is CASSYREGGETQYF.

As to this clone: The junction and the germline gene differ at one end; a read error may be behind it. The chain employs TRBV4-1 and TRBJ1-4, with D tentatively TRBD1 (5 bases). CDR1 is MGHRA, CDR2 YSYEKL, per germline. The CDR3 is 15 residues long. CDR3 residues: CASSKEPGHNEKLFF. The DNA for the CDR3 is TGCGCCAGCAGCAAAGAACCAGGGCATAATGAAAAACTGTTTTTT.

V gene TRBV5-1 combines with J gene TRBJ2-7, with unresolved D. CDR1 is SGHRS and CDR2 is YFSETQ in the germline V gene. Trimming took 0 bases from V and 0 from J, leaving 10 bases between them. The CDR3 is made up of 15 amino acids. The CDR3 loop is CASSLARSSSYEQYF. For the CDR3, the DNA is TGCGCCAGCAGCTTGGCTCGATCTAGCTCCTACGAGCAGTACTTC.

V and J are TRBV6-5 and TRBJ1-4, with D unresolved. This CDR3 contains 14 residues. Trimming pared 0 bases from V and 5 bases from J, leaving 7 bases between. Germline CDR1 MNHEY, CDR2 SVGAGI. DNA for the CDR3: TGTGCCAGCAGTTACTCGGGCCAGAATGAAAAACTGTTTTTT. Its translation is CASSYSGQNEKLFF.

The rearrangement links TRBV15 to TRBJ2-1, with 8 bases matching TRBD2. This CDR3 has 14 amino acids. The germline gives CDR1 LNHNV, CDR2 YYDKDF (reference sequence). J was trimmed by 5 bases and V by 3 bases; bases with no gene match: 3. CDR3 sequence reads: CATSREAGDNEQFF. Written as DNA, the CDR3 is TGTGCCACCAGCAGGGAAGCGGGGGACAATGAGCAGTTCTTC.

The chain is built from TRBV5-1 and TRBJ2-1; 7 bases are shared with TRBD2. Trimming cost V 4 bases and J 0 bases; bases outside gene matches: 7. The CDR3 loop spans 16 amino acids. The germline gives CDR1 SGHRS, CDR2 YFSETQ. The CDR3 sequence is CASSGGLPASYNEQFF. The CDR3 DNA is TGCGCCAGCAGCGGGGGACTACCAGCCTCCTACAATGAGCAGTTCTTC.

The chain recombines TRBV11-2 with TRBJ2-7; 11 bases align to TRBD2. Germline V lookup: CDR1 SGHAT, CDR2 FQNNGV. Unmatched junction bases numbered 8, after V lost 5 bases and J lost 5 bases. The length of the CDR3 is 15 residues. CDR3 nucleotides: TGTGCCAGCAGCCCCCAAGGACTAGCGGGCGACGAGCAGTACTTC. It specifies CASSPQGLAGDEQYF. Looking up the rest from reference TRBV11-2 and TRBJ2-7 gives the full variable domain: EAGVAQSPRYKIIEKRQSVAFWCNPISGHATLYWYQQILGQGPKLLIQFQNNGVVDDSQLPKDRFSAERLKGVDSTLKIQPAKLEDSAVYLCASSPQGLAGDEQYFGPGTRLTVT.

The chain combines TRBV2 with TRBJ2-5, with 11 bases matching TRBD2. V gave up 7 bases and J gave up 5 bases; unmatched junction bases: 15. The CDR3 extends over 17 amino acids. Per the germline V gene, CDR1 is SNHLY and CDR2 is FYNNEI. CDR3 amino acids: CASNKIGLAGGGETQYF. Here the CDR3 DNA reads TGTGCCAGCAACAAAATTGGGCTAGCGGGGGGCGGGGAGACCCAGTACTTC.